This T cell receptor beta chain was recovered during a study of T cells in Graves' hyperthyroidism and ophthalmopathy. Germline CDR1 and CDR2: LGHNT and FRNRAP. The CDR3 length is 13 residues. V shed 1 base and J shed 5 bases, with 6 bases lying between them. Uncontrolled infection, other autoimmune disease, pregnancy and lactation each barred patients from inclusion. RNA transcripts gave rise to amplified TCR beta CDR3 regions. The HTBI primer set served for first-round RT-PCR of the TCR CDR3. MiXCR, applied by TCRdb to the multiplex PCR reads, yields one record per CDR3 protein. This sample carries a few hundred thousand distinct CDR3 sequences, approximately 14% of them seen once, and the ten largest clones take roughly 6.6%.

The receptor was derived from a woman aged 25-40 years with Graves' hyperthyroidism. The V and J genes are TRBV12-5 and TRBJ1-5; D unclear. The sequencing sample was made of blood. The DNA for the CDR3 is TGTGCTAGTGGTTTGGGAACTGATCAGCCCCAGCATTTT. Its translation is CASGLGTDQPQHF.